This T cell receptor beta chain was retrieved from a study of cytomegalovirus exposure and HLA in healthy donors. As for the donors, each was a healthy bone marrow donor. Comments on this clone: Antigen: not known.

Study results and caveats: Within the data, a cluster of highly shared sequence variants was likely a sequencing artifact.

PCR involved 60 Vbeta and 13 Jbeta primers. This table comes from immunoSEQ multiplex PCR, and its TCRdb copy is limited to in-frame clones, with some not included. Among 150,000 to 200,000 clones listed, roughly 80% were seen once. Per the germline V gene, CDR1 is SGHAT and CDR2 is FQNNGV. The CDR3 has 15 residues. The chain recombines TRBV11-2 with TRBJ2-5; 7 bases agree with TRBD1. Gene TRBJ2-7 matches the end of the DNA better, so the J call may be wrong. The source of this sequence is a woman between 45 and 65 years old in good health and CMV-seropositive. Sequenced input: PBMCs. Here the CDR3 reads CASSLDGTVAYEQYF. As DNA, the CDR3 is TGTGCCAGCAGCTTAGACGGGACAGTCGCCTACGAGCAGTACTTC.